The clone carrying this T cell receptor (beta chain) showed up just a few times. This sample is drawn from a study of blood T cell repertoires in COVID-19. Sequencing used immunoSEQ multiplex PCR; TCRdb keeps in-frame clones, though not all of them. The top ten clones hold approximately 12% of a sample with around 180,000 clones, about four fifths of them seen once. Germline CDR1 reads LNHDA; CDR2 reads SQIVND (reference sequence). V lost 5 bases to trimming and J lost 6 bases, with 11 bases between them. The CDR3 is 13 residues long. The chain carries TRBV19 and TRBJ2-1; no definite D call. This receptor was taken from a woman over 75 with COVID-19, enrolled during active disease. The material sequenced was peripheral blood. The CDR3 region is CASSSGYVNEQFF. The CDR3 nucleotides are TGTGCCAGTAGTTCAGGATATGTCAATGAGCAGTTCTTC.